Each of the 25 T cell receptor beta chains below was sequenced from the same sample in a study of T cell responses to AZD1222 COVID-19 vaccine. The method was immunoSEQ multiplex PCR; TCRdb's version includes in-frame clones alone and lacks a portion of them. The sample includes some 130,000 clones, 88% of them seen just once. The source was peripheral blood, collected on day 0 of MenACWY control vaccination. All receptors come from an adult in good health.

The J gene is TRBJ1-1, the V gene TRBV7-9, with unresolved D. V was trimmed by 3 bases and J by 7 bases, leaving 9 bases between them. Germline loops: CDR1 SEHNR, CDR2 FQNEAQ (reference sequence). There are 12 residues in the CDR3. The CDR3 region is CASSFDVNEAFF. The CDR3 DNA reads as TGTGCCAGCAGCTTCGACGTAAATGAAGCTTTCTTT.

This clone was seen a handful of times. CDR3: CSVEEMASGSSEQYF. CDR3 nucleotides: TGCAGCGTTGAAGAAATGGCTAGCGGGAGTAGCGAGCAGTACTTC. The V gene is TRBV29-1, the J gene TRBJ2-7, with 10 bases matching TRBD2. CDR3 length: 15 residues. Germline V gives CDR1 SQVTM, CDR2 ANQGSEA. The V and J ends lost 0 bases and 6 bases, in that order; junction bases with no gene match: 8.

This clone has only a few counts. One base away lies a much larger clone, so this may be a sequencing read error. The rearrangement joins TRBV25-1 to TRBJ2-2; D uncertain. Germline CDR1 and CDR2: MGHDK and SYGVNS. V was trimmed by 2 bases and J by 3 bases, leaving 4 bases between them. The CDR3 runs to 13 residues. CDR3 region: CASSEGDTGELFF. The CDR3 nucleotides read TGTGCCAGCAGTGAAGGGGACACCGGGGAGCTGTTTTTT.

The chain employs TRBV19 and TRBJ1-1; a weak D match, TRBD1 (6 bases). Germline CDR1 and CDR2: LNHDA and SQIVND (reference sequence). The ends were cut back, 6 bases at V and 1 base at J, with 15 bases in the middle. CDR3 size: 15 residues. The DNA for the CDR3 is TGTGCCAGTAGACAAACAGGGTACGGGAACACTGAAGCTTTCTTT. Translation: CASRQTGYGNTEAFF.

The chain recombines TRBV10-3 with TRBJ2-1, with 12 bases that match TRBD1. The CDR3 spans 18 residues. Trimming took 2 bases from V and 4 from J; bases not matched to a gene: 9. Germline CDR1 is ENHRY and CDR2 is SYGVKD. Here the CDR3 reads CAISEGTGGPKGYNEQFF. Written as DNA, the CDR3 is TGTGCCATCAGTGAGGGGACAGGGGGCCCCAAAGGTTACAATGAGCAGTTCTTC.

Only one count was recorded for this clone. The V gene is TRBV5-1, the J gene TRBJ2-5, with D unclear. Trimming removed 4 bases from V and 2 bases from J, with 6 bases in between. The germline V gene encodes CDR1 SGHRS and CDR2 YFSETQ. This CDR3 contains 12 residues. This chain's CDR3 is CASSRSQETQYF. The CDR3 DNA is TGCGCCAGCAGCAGGAGTCAAGAGACCCAGTACTTC.

This rearrangement joins TRBV4-1 to TRBJ1-2; 8 nucleotides match TRBD1. This CDR3 spans 18 amino acids. With 4 bases clipped from V and 1 base from J, the junction kept 14 bases outside the gene matches. Germline values: CDR1 MGHRA, CDR2 YSYEKL. The CDR3 nucleotides read TGCGCCAGCAGCCCCCCTCCGAGGGACAGGAAATTTAACTATGGCTACACCTTC. Its protein is CASSPPPRDRKFNYGYTF.

The chain couples TRBV28 to TRBJ1-2; possibly TRBD1 for D (5 bases). Per the germline V gene, CDR1 is MDHEN and CDR2 is SYDVKM. The CDR3 is made up of 12 amino acids. V lost 4 bases, J lost 14 bases, and 17 bases lay in between. The CDR3 DNA sequence: TGTGCCAGCAGTTCGGGACCTCTAAGAAAAACCTTC. As protein: CASSSGPLRKTF.

This chain links TRBV12-3 or TRBV12-4 with TRBJ2-5, with TRBD1 as a possible D gene (5 bases). The V and J ends lost 1 base and 8 bases respectively, with 11 bases between them. CDR3 length: 13 amino acids. The DNA of the CDR3 is TGTGCCAGCAGTTTAGGCAAACAGGCAACCCAGTACTTC. Translating it yields CASSLGKQATQYF.

The chain joins TRBV29-1 to TRBJ2-7; 8 bases map to TRBD1. V lost 0 bases to trimming and J lost 2 bases; unmatched junction nucleotides: 6. CDR1 is SQVTM and CDR2 is ANQGSEA in the germline V gene. The CDR3 has 15 amino acids. CDR3 DNA: TGCAGCGTTGAAGAGGGCAGGGGGCTAACCTACGAGCAGTACTTC. This codes for CSVEEGRGLTYEQYF.

This clone was seen a single time. V and J are TRBV19 and TRBJ2-7, with D hard to call. From germline, CDR1 is LNHDA and CDR2 SQIVND (reference sequence). Trimming stripped 6 bases from V and 0 bases from J, with 9 bases between. This CDR3 spans 13 amino acids. The CDR3 is CASRTGSSYEQYF. DNA for the CDR3: TGTGCCAGTAGAACCGGGTCCTCCTACGAGCAGTACTTC.

The chain couples TRBV9 to TRBJ1-2; weak D call: TRBD1 (6 bases). Trimming removed 0 bases from V and 1 base from J, with 22 bases in between. The CDR3 runs 19 residues. CDR1 is SGDLS, CDR2 YYNGEE, per germline. The CDR3 protein is CASSVASGGGAGGNYGYTF. CDR3 DNA: TGTGCCAGCAGCGTAGCGAGTGGAGGGGGAGCCGGCGGTAACTATGGCTACACCTTC. Filled out from reference TRBV9 and TRBJ1-2, the complete variable domain reads DSGVTQTPKHLITATGQRVTLRCSPRSGDLSVYWYQQSLDQGLQFLIQYYNGEERAKGNILERFSAQQFPDLHSELNLSSLELGDSALYFCASSVASGGGAGGNYGYTFGSGTRLTVV.

The chain uses TRBV5-5 and TRBJ1-2; unclear D gene. The CDR3 runs 13 residues. CDR1 and CDR2 from the germline V gene are SGHKS and YYEKEE (reference sequence). V dropped 2 bases and J dropped 8 bases, with 13 bases sitting between them. The CDR3 here is CASSLPGGGGYTF. CDR3 in DNA: TGTGCCAGCAGCTTACCCGGAGGAGGGGGCTACACCTTC.

The chain links TRBV5-1 to TRBJ2-7; 12 bases are a match to TRBD2. The V gene end was trimmed by 4 bases and the J gene end by 7 bases; junction bases not matched to a gene: 9. Germline V lookup: CDR1 SGHRS, CDR2 YFSETQ. This CDR3 has 15 residues. The CDR3 DNA reads as TGCGCCAGCAGCCGCTGGACTAGCGGGGCGGGGGAGCAGTACTTC. Its translation is CASSRWTSGAGEQYF.

The rearrangement joins TRBV18 to TRBJ1-1; possible D gene TRBD1, 5 bases. The CDR3 runs to 13 residues. Germline CDR1 is KGHSH and CDR2 is LQKENI. V lost 4 bases and J lost 0, with 6 bases in between. CDR3 nucleotides: TGTGCCAGCTCACAGGGGATGAACACTGAAGCTTTCTTT. Protein product: CASSQGMNTEAFF.

The chain couples TRBV2 to TRBJ2-7; D gene uncertain. Trimming cost V 3 bases and J 3 bases, with 9 bases left between them. From germline, CDR1 is SNHLY and CDR2 FYNNEI. The CDR3 runs to 13 residues. The CDR3 bases are TGTGCCAGCAGTGATATACTTTTCTACGAGCAGTACTTC. Its protein product is CASSDILFYEQYF.

The V and J genes are TRBV27 and TRBJ1-6, with D uncertain. Between the trimmed V and J ends, which lost 0 bases and 10 bases, there was a span of 7 bases. This CDR3 has 13 residues. CDR1 is MNHEY and CDR2 is SMNVEV in the germline V gene (reference sequence). The CDR3, as DNA: TGTGCCAGCAGTTTATCGAGCGGGTCACCCCTCCACTTT. The encoded protein is CASSLSSGSPLHF.

The V and J genes are TRBV29-1 and TRBJ2-7; TRBD2 might be the D (5 bases). Germline V lookup: CDR1 SQVTM, CDR2 ANQGSEA. V gave up 5 bases and J gave up 1 base, with 12 bases separating them. CDR3 length: 13 residues. The DNA for the CDR3 is TGCAGCGTTTCTGAGAGGGAGTCCTACGAGCAGTACTTC. The encoded protein is CSVSERESYEQYF.

The genes are TRBV19 and TRBJ1-1; TRBD1 agrees at 9 bases. This CDR3 has 14 amino acids. The V and J ends lost 6 bases and 0 bases, in that order; junction bases with no gene match: 2. Per germline, CDR1 LNHDA and CDR2 SQIVND (reference sequence). CDR3 residues: CASRDRGLNTEAFF. The CDR3 bases are TGTGCCAGTAGAGACAGGGGGTTGAACACTGAAGCTTTCTTT.

This chain links TRBV27 with TRBJ2-5; perhaps TRBD1 as D (6 bases). Deletions cut 2 bases from V and 2 bases from J, with 9 bases between. This CDR3 is built from 14 residues. Germline lookup yields CDR1 MNHEY and CDR2 SMNVEV (reference sequence). CDR3 region: CASSLGRGQETQYF. The CDR3 nucleotides are TGTGCCAGCAGTTTAGGAAGGGGGCAAGAGACCCAGTACTTC.

The rearrangement links TRBV18 to TRBJ2-7, with TRBD1 matching over 8 bases. In germline, CDR1 is KGHSH, CDR2 LQKENI. CDR3 length equals 13 residues. V dropped 4 bases and J dropped 3; count of bases not matched to a gene: 2. The CDR3 nucleotides are TGTGCCAGCTCACTCGACAGGGGCTACGAGCAGTACTTC. Its protein is CASSLDRGYEQYF.

V usage is TRBV3-1 (or the pseudogene TRBV3-2) and J usage is TRBJ1-4, with TRBD1 matching 10 bases. Germline V gene data show CDR1 as LGHDT and CDR2 as YNNKEL (reference sequence). This CDR3 is built from 15 residues. V dropped 5 bases and J dropped 5; count of bases not matched to a gene: 5. The CDR3 DNA follows: TGTGCCAGCAGCGTTCCGGGACAGGGGAATGAAAAACTGTTTTTT. Protein product: CASSVPGQGNEKLFF.

The chain is built from TRBV28 and TRBJ1-2, with D perhaps matching TRBD1 (5 bases). This CDR3 is built from 16 residues. From germline, CDR1 is MDHEN and CDR2 SYDVKM. V was pared by 7 bases and J by 6 bases, with 24 bases between. The CDR3 reads CASTSLRGRTPNGYTF. CDR3 nucleotides: TGTGCCAGCACCTCCCTGCGGGGCAGGACTCCCAATGGCTACACCTTC.

This chain links TRBV18 with TRBJ2-1; a weak D match, TRBD1 (5 bases). Germline V gene sequence: CDR1 KGHSH, CDR2 LQKENI. The V gene lost 3 bases and the J gene lost 6 bases, with 9 bases spanning the gap. CDR3 length: 13 amino acids. CDR3 in amino acids: CASSPTGFNEQFF. The CDR3 DNA reads as TGTGCCAGCTCACCTACAGGATTCAATGAGCAGTTCTTC.

The chain combines TRBV25-1 with TRBJ2-7, with unresolved D. Between the trimmed V and J ends, which lost 4 bases and 6 bases, there was a span of 13 bases. Germline assignment: CDR1 MGHDK and CDR2 SYGVNS. This CDR3 region has 13 residues. The CDR3 DNA reads TGTGCCAGCAGTGGCCCGGGCCTCGGCGAGCAGTACTTC. This gives the protein CASSGPGLGEQYF.